A single sample is the source of the 22 T cell receptor beta chains below, sequenced in a study of blood T cell repertoires in COVID-19. Produced via immunoSEQ multiplex PCR; TCRdb's table is partial and in-frame only. The sample holds some 180,000 clones, 75% to 95% seen once. The sequenced material came from peripheral blood. The origin of the receptors is a man aged 50-60 years with acute or convalescent COVID-19.

V is TRBV10-3 and J is TRBJ2-2; a possible D gene is TRBD2 (6 bases). The CDR3 runs to 14 residues. Looked up from germline, CDR1 is ENHRY and CDR2 is SYGVKD. V lost 9 bases to trimming and J lost 0 bases, with 11 bases between them. Here the CDR3 reads CAILAFPNTGELFF. The CDR3 nucleotides read TGTGCCATTCTAGCGTTCCCGAACACCGGGGAGCTGTTTTTT.

V usage is TRBV7-9 and J usage is TRBJ2-5, with D tentatively TRBD2 (5 bases). Trimming removed 4 bases at V and 4 bases at J, with 13 bases between. Germline loops: CDR1 SEHNR, CDR2 FQNEAQ (reference sequence). The CDR3 totals 14 residues. This chain's CDR3 is CASSYSAGLETQYF. The CDR3 DNA sequence: TGTGCCAGCAGCTATTCTGCGGGCTTAGAGACCCAGTACTTC.

This sequence joins TRBV19 and TRBJ2-1; 9 nucleotides align to TRBD1. Losses at the gene ends were 3 bases for V and 0 bases for J; bases not matched to a gene: 0. The CDR3 spans 15 residues. CDR1 and CDR2 (germline): LNHDA, SQIVND (reference sequence). In DNA, the CDR3 is TGTGCCAGTAGTATGACAGGGGGCTCCTACAATGAGCAGTTCTTC. This encodes CASSMTGGSYNEQFF.

The rearrangement joins TRBV5-6 to TRBJ2-2; D gene uncertain. This CDR3 region has 14 residues. CDR1 and CDR2 (germline): SGHDT, YYEEEE. V lost 0 bases to trimming and J lost 4 bases, with 7 bases between them. The CDR3 DNA reads TGTGCCAGCAGCTTGGGTTGGAGCACCGGGGAGCTGTTTTTT. Amino acid sequence: CASSLGWSTGELFF.

The rearrangement joins TRBV28 to TRBJ2-2, with a weak D call TRBD1 (6 bases). V lost 2 bases to trimming and J lost 4 bases, with 11 bases between them. This CDR3 spans 15 amino acids. The germline V gene has CDR1 MDHEN and CDR2 SYDVKM. CDR3 nucleotide sequence: TGTGCCAGCAGTTTAAGGGGGTATGGCACCGGGGAGCTGTTTTTT. Amino acid sequence: CASSLRGYGTGELFF.

This chain connects TRBV6-6 to TRBJ1-2, with D hard to call. Deletions cut 6 bases from V and 8 bases from J, with 13 bases between. This CDR3 is 12 amino acids long. In germline, CDR1 is MNHNY, CDR2 SVGAGI (reference sequence). The CDR3 nucleotides read TGTGCCAGCAGCTCCGGTTTGTGGGGCTACACCTTC. It specifies CASSSGLWGYTF.

This clone occurred once. This chain joins TRBV19 and TRBJ2-2; TRBD1 might be the D (5 bases). V lost 3 bases and J 5 bases, leaving 13 bases between the germline ends. This CDR3 contains 15 residues. Germline lookup yields CDR1 LNHDA and CDR2 SQIVND (reference sequence). CDR3 DNA sequence: TGTGCCAGTAGTATTTTGGGAAGGGGTACCGGGGAGCTGTTTTTT. Protein: CASSILGRGTGELFF.

This clone was seen a handful of times. The J gene is TRBJ2-2, the V gene TRBV6-5; D perhaps matches TRBD1 (6 bases). The V gene's germline CDR1 is MNHEY and CDR2 SVGAGI. This CDR3 is 15 amino acids long. The V gene lost 6 bases and the J gene lost 4 bases, with 15 bases spanning the gap. The CDR3, as DNA: TGTGCCAGCAGCCCAACAGGGATGGGCACCGGGGAGCTGTTTTTT. Protein sequence: CASSPTGMGTGELFF.

The gene calls are TRBV20-1 and TRBJ2-1; D is perhaps TRBD2 (6 bases). V lost 3 bases and J 8 bases, leaving 8 bases between the germline ends. Germline assignment: CDR1 DFQATT and CDR2 SNEGSKA (reference sequence). This CDR3 is built from 11 residues. Here the CDR3 DNA reads TGCAGTGCTAGCAGCGGGCATGAGCAGTTCTTC. It translates to CSASSGHEQFF.

The genes are TRBV5-5 and TRBJ1-3; the D is unclear. Trimming left V 2 bases short and J 0 bases short, with 6 bases between. The CDR3 is made up of 14 amino acids. Germline CDR1 is SGHKS and CDR2 is YYEKEE (reference sequence). The CDR3 sequence is CASSLTPSGNTIYF. In DNA form, the CDR3 reads TGTGCCAGCAGCTTAACACCCTCTGGAAACACCATATATTTT.

This sequence joins TRBV14 and TRBJ2-1, with D maybe TRBD2 (7 bases). Trimming took 2 bases from V and 2 from J, leaving 13 bases between them. The CDR3 contains 16 residues. Germline V gene lookup returns CDR1 SGHDN and CDR2 FVKESK. CDR3 residues: CASSQRGGSPYNEQFF. Written as DNA, the CDR3 is TGTGCCAGCAGCCAAAGGGGGGGGAGCCCCTACAATGAGCAGTTCTTC.

This clone has just one count. This chain connects TRBV11-2 to TRBJ2-1, with D perhaps TRBD1 (6 bases). CDR1 is SGHAT and CDR2 is FQNNGV in the germline V gene. The ends were cut back, 8 bases at V and 10 bases at J, with 24 bases in the middle. This CDR3 is 15 amino acids long. CDR3 DNA sequence: TGTGCCAGCGGGGCCGTAACAGGGCCCCTAGGCGAGCAGTTCTTC. Its translation: CASGAVTGPLGEQFF.

CDR3 sequence reads: CASTVRRGDTNYGYTF. The CDR3 DNA sequence: TGTGCCAGCACCGTTAGGAGGGGCGACACTAACTATGGCTACACCTTC. The V and J genes are TRBV6-6 and TRBJ1-2; maybe TRBD1 (5 bases). Trimming stripped 7 bases from V and 0 bases from J, with 18 bases between. Per the germline V gene, CDR1 is MNHNY and CDR2 is SVGAGI (reference sequence). This CDR3 has 16 amino acids.

This chain uses TRBV2 with TRBJ1-6, with D maybe TRBD1 (6 bases). The CDR3 contains 13 residues. V lost 5 bases, J lost 10 bases, and 12 bases lay in between. In germline, CDR1 is SNHLY, CDR2 FYNNEI. The CDR3 loop reads CASSLQGGSPLHF. The CDR3 coding sequence is TGTGCCAGCAGTTTACAAGGGGGATCACCCCTCCACTTT.

The gene calls are TRBV7-6 and TRBJ2-5; 9 bases are a match to TRBD2. This CDR3 comprises 16 residues. Unmatched junction bases numbered 5, after V lost 2 bases and J lost 1 base. Germline CDR1 is SGHVS and CDR2 is FNYEAQ. CDR3 bases: TGTGCCAGCAGCTTACTAGCGGGAAGTTCCCAAGAGACCCAGTACTTC. Translated, it gives CASSLLAGSSQETQYF.

This clone was recorded once. This chain links TRBV6-5 with TRBJ1-1, with D perhaps matching TRBD1 (6 bases). The ends were cut back, 8 bases at V and 5 bases at J, with 15 bases in the middle. The CDR3 spans 13 residues. The germline V gene encodes CDR1 MNHEY and CDR2 SVGAGI. Written as DNA, the CDR3 is TGTGCCAGCTCCTCAAGGGGGAGAACTGAAGCTTTCTTT. Translating gives CASSSRGRTEAFF.

The chain uses TRBV9 and TRBJ2-1; TRBD2 matches at 8 bases. The CDR3 is 13 amino acids. Germline CDR1 and CDR2: SGDLS and YYNGEE. After removal of 1 base from V and 10 bases from J, the junction contained 4 bases not matched to a gene. DNA of the CDR3: TGTGCCAGCAGCGTAACTAGCGGTGGCGAGCAGTTCTTC. The encoded protein is CASSVTSGGEQFF.

The chain couples TRBV28 to TRBJ2-3; D might be TRBD1 (5 bases). Per germline, CDR1 MDHEN and CDR2 SYDVKM. The germline V and J ends were trimmed by 6 bases and 2 bases, with 33 bases remaining between them. This CDR3 has 21 amino acids. This CDR3 reads CASSPAGFLFSESSHTDTQYF. DNA for the CDR3: TGTGCCAGCAGCCCGGCAGGGTTTCTCTTCTCCGAATCGTCCCACACAGATACGCAGTATTTT.

The chain combines TRBV11-2 with TRBJ1-2; TRBD1 is a possible D gene (5 bases). With 1 base removed from V and 5 bases from J, the gap between germline ends came to 11 bases. The CDR3 loop spans 14 amino acids. Germline values: CDR1 SGHAT, CDR2 FQNNGV. For the CDR3, the DNA is TGTGCCAGCAGCTTAGGGGGCGGCCGGTATGGCTACACCTTC. This encodes CASSLGGGRYGYTF.

V usage is TRBV14 and J usage is TRBJ2-7; D is undetermined. Germline V lookup: CDR1 SGHDN, CDR2 FVKESK. This CDR3 has 12 amino acids. The V end lost 4 bases, the J end lost 3 bases, and 7 bases lay between the germline ends. CDR3 DNA sequence: TGTGCCAGCAGCCTTCTCGGCTACGAGCAGTACGTC. This sequence encodes CASSLLGYEQYV.

V gene TRBV3-1 (or the pseudogene TRBV3-2) combines with J gene TRBJ2-5; 8 nucleotides match TRBD2. After removal of 3 bases from V and 3 bases from J, the junction contained 9 bases not matched to a gene. CDR1 LGHDT and CDR2 YNNKEL come from the germline V gene (reference sequence). This CDR3 region has 16 residues. The CDR3 DNA reads as TGTGCCAGCAGCCATTGGGTGGCGGGAGGTAAAGAGACCCAGTACTTC. Protein product: CASSHWVAGGKETQYF.

This clone was counted once. The chain combines TRBV19 with TRBJ1-5; 8 bases agree with TRBD1. The length of the CDR3 is 16 residues. Germline trimming cut 6 bases from V and 0 bases from J; bases unmatched to any gene: 7. Germline V gives CDR1 LNHDA, CDR2 SQIVND (reference sequence). The DNA of the CDR3 is TGTGCCAGTAGGGGGCAGGGGGCTTATAGCAATCAGCCCCAGCATTTT. This gives the protein CASRGQGAYSNQPQHF.